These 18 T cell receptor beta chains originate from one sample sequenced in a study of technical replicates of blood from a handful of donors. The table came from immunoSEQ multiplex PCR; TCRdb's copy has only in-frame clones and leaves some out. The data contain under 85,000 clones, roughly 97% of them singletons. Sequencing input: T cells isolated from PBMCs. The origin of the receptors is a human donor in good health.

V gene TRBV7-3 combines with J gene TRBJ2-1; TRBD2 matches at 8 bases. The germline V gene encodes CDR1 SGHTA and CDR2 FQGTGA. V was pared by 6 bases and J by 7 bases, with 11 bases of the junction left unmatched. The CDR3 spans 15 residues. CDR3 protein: CASRKTGGHMNEQFF. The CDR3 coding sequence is TGTGCCAGCAGGAAAACGGGGGGGCACATGAATGAGCAGTTCTTC.

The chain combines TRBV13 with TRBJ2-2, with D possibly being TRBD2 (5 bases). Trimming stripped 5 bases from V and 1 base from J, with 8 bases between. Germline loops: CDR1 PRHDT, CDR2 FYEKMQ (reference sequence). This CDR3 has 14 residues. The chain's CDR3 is CASSATRNTGELFF. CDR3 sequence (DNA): TGTGCCAGCAGCGCTACTAGGAACACCGGGGAGCTGTTTTTT.

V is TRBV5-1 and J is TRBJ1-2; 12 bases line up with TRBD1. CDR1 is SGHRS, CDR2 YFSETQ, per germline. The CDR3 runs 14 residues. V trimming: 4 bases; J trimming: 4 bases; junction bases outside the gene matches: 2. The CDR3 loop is CASSRDRGLYGYTF. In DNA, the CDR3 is TGCGCCAGCAGCAGGGACAGGGGGCTCTATGGCTACACCTTC.

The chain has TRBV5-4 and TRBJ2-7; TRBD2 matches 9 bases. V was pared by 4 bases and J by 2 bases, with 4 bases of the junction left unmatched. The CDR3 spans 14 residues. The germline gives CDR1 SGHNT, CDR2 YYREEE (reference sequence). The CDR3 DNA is TGTGCCAGCAGCCTGACTAGCGGAACCTACGAGCAGTACTTC. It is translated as CASSLTSGTYEQYF. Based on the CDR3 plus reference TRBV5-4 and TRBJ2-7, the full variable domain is ETGVTQSPTHLIKTRGQQVTLRCSSQSGHNTVSWYQQALGQGPQFIFQYYREEENGRGNFPPRFSGLQFPNYSSELNVNALELDDSALYLCASSLTSGTYEQYFGPGTRLTVT.

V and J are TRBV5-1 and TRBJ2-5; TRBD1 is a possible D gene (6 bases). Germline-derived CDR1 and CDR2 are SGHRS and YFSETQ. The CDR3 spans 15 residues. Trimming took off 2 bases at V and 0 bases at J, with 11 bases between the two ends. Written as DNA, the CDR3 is TGCGCCAGCAGCTTACCAAGGGGGAACCAAGAGACCCAGTACTTC. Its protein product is CASSLPRGNQETQYF.

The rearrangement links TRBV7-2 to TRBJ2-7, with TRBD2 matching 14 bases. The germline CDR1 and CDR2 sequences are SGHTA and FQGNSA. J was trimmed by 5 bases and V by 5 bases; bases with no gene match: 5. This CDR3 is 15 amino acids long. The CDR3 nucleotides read TGTGCCAGCAGCCCAAGACTAGCGGGAGGGCACGAGCAGTACTTC. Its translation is CASSPRLAGGHEQYF.

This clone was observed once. The CDR3 DNA is TGTGCCAGCAGATATGGGAGGGCGAATTCACCCCTCCACTTT. This encodes CASRYGRANSPLHF. V usage is TRBV6-5 and J usage is TRBJ1-6; no definite D call. Germline V gene lookup returns CDR1 MNHEY and CDR2 SVGAGI. V lost 6 bases to trimming and J lost 7 bases, with 13 bases between them. The CDR3 is made up of 14 amino acids.

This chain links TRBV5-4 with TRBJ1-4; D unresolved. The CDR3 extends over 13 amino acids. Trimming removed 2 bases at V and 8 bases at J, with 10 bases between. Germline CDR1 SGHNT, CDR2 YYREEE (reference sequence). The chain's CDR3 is CASSFGLWEKLFF. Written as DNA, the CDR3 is TGTGCCAGCAGCTTCGGTTTGTGGGAAAAACTGTTTTTT.

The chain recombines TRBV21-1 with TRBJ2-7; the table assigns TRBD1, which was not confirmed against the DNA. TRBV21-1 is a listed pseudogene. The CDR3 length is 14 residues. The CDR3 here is CASSCRDRRNEQYF. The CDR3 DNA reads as TGTGCCAGCAGCTGCCGGGACAGAAGGAACGAGCAGTACTTC.

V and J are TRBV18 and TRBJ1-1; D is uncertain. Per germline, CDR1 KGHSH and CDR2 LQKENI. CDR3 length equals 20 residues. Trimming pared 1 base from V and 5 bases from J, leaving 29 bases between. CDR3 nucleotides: TGTGCCAGCTCACCACTAGTAGGCGAAGAAGCCTCTGGAGTAGAAACTGAAGCTTTCTTT. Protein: CASSPLVGEEASGVETEAFF.

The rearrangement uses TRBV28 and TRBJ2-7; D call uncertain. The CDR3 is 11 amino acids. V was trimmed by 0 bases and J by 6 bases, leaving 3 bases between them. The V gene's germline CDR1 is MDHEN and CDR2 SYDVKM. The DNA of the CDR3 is TGTGCCAGCAGTTTATGGAGCGAGCAGTACTTC. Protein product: CASSLWSEQYF. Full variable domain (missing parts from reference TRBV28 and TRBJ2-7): DVKVTQSSRYLVKRTGEKVFLECVQDMDHENMFWYRQDPGLGLRLIYFSYDVKMKEKGDIPEGYSVSREKKERFSLILESASTNQTSMYLCASSLWSEQYFGPGTRLTVT.

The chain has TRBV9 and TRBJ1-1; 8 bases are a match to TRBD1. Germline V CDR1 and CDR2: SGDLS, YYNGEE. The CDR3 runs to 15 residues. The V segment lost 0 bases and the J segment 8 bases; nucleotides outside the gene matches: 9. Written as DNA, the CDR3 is TGTGCCAGCAGCGTAGCTACCTTTGGACAGGGAGAAGCTTTCTTT. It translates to CASSVATFGQGEAFF.

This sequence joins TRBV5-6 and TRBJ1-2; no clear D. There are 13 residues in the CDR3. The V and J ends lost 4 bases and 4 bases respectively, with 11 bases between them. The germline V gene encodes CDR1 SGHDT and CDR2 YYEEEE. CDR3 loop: CASSPQRSYGYTF. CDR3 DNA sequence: TGTGCCAGCAGCCCTCAGCGGTCCTATGGCTACACCTTC.

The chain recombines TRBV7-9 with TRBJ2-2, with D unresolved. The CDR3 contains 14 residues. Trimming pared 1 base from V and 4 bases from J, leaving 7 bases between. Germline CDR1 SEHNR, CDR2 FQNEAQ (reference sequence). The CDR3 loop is CASSLVSSTGELFF. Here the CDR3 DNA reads TGTGCCAGCAGCTTAGTGAGTTCCACCGGGGAGCTGTTTTTT.

CDR3 DNA: TGCGCCAGCAGTGAGTCGATGCGGGGGCCAGATACGCAGTATTTT. Its protein is CASSESMRGPDTQYF. V usage is TRBV10-1 and J usage is TRBJ2-3, with a possible D match to TRBD2 (7 bases). V lost 0 bases and J 4 bases, leaving 11 bases between the germline ends. CDR3 size: 15 residues. In germline, CDR1 is WNHNN, CDR2 SYGVQD (reference sequence).

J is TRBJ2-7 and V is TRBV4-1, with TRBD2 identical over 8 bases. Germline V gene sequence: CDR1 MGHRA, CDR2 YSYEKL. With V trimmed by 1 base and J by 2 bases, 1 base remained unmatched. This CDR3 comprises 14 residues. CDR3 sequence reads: CASSQAGGPYEQYF. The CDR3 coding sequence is TGCGCCAGCAGCCAAGCGGGAGGGCCCTACGAGCAGTACTTC.

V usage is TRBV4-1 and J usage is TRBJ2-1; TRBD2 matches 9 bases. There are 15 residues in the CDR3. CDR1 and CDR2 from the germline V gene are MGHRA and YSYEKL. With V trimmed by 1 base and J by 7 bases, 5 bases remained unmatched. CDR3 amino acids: CASSQGWRGGNEQFF. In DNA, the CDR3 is TGCGCCAGCAGCCAAGGGTGGCGGGGGGGTAATGAGCAGTTCTTC.

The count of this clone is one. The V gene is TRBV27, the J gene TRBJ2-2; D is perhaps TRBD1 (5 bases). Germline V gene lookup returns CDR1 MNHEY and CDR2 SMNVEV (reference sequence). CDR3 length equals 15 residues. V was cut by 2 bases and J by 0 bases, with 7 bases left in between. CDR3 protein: CASSLTGPNTGELFF. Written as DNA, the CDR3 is TGTGCCAGCAGTTTAACAGGACCGAACACCGGGGAGCTGTTTTTT.